This T cell receptor beta chain emerged from a study of cytomegalovirus exposure and HLA in healthy donors (dated by TCRdb to the late 2010s). Looking at the study overall: In an earlier analysis of under 750 of the donors, 250 to 350 Gb of sequence data and roughly 100 million unique TCR beta sequences from approximately 180 million T cells were reported. An early release covering about 600 HLA-typed donors comprised about 300 gigabases of sequencing data and approximately 85 million unique TCR sequences. Among the approximately 420 genotyped donors, more than 70% belonged to the genetic ancestry cluster associated with self-reported Caucasian donors. The study was designed to test whether signatures of past pathogen exposure could be identified by cataloging public T cell receptors. Using immunosequencing, the study profiled T cell repertoires from roughly 650 subjects and related those repertoires to cytomegalovirus serostatus. In addition to the first cohort of about 650 subjects, a separate validation cohort of about 120 different subjects was used. High-throughput TCR immunosequencing, statistical association of individual TCRs with disease status, and machine learning were combined to predict cytomegalovirus infection status. To study patterns of TCR occurrence, a later analysis re-analyzed previously published TCR beta repertoires from 600 to 750 donors and added high-resolution HLA genotyping. Rather than drawing on any new phenotypic data, the later analysis identified candidate immune exposures from TCR beta sequences and the way those sequences occurred across donors. In an earlier analysis of more than 550 of the donors, high-throughput TCR beta sequencing was used to judge whether each TCR beta V gene segment behaved as functional or pseudogenic. Donor age, sex, ethnicity and CMV serostatus were compiled alongside the repertoire data. A later genetic analysis took genome-wide SNP genotypes for 398 of the 666 donors and used that subset as a discovery cohort. Every discovery cohort repertoire had been produced on one sequencing platform. Both class I and class II loci were covered by HLA typing, at four-digit resolution. Typing coverage varied by locus: 629-630 donors for A, B, C, DRB1 and DQB1; approximately 520 for DQA1; about 600 for DPA1; 400 to 480 for DPB1. About five DR-DQ haplotypes were handled as single units for association and clustering because linkage in the cohort was strong. Among 350 to 400 genotyped donors of the cohort, an average of approximately 230,000 unique TCR beta nucleotide sequences were sequenced per donor, around 20% of them non-productive.

Broader findings and caveats from the paper: The classifier was reported to diagnose cytomegalovirus status with high specificity and sensitivity in both the original cohort and the validation cohort. According to the authors, the approach could potentially be generalized to other disease states and immunological phenotypes. An earlier analysis of around 600 of the donors showed that most TCR beta V segments appeared in productive rearrangements either about 87% or about 30% of the time, which broadly matched IMGT annotations. A later analysis reported that several top co-occurrence clusters appeared linked to parvovirus B19, influenza, CMV and Epstein-Barr virus. A cluster of highly shared sequence variants was judged likely to be a technical artifact of the sequencing pipeline. When HLA alleles, especially DR and DQ, strongly co-occurred, TCR associations were difficult to assign to individual alleles. A further reported finding was that TCR beta sequences accurately predicted the HLA-A and HLA-B alleles for most subjects in the first cohort. Compared with the 666-donor mean, donors in an Asian-associated ancestry cluster had fewer N-insertions in productive TCRs, according to a later genetic analysis. An association between a missense DCLRE1C variant and V-gene and J-gene trimming of TCR beta chains was found in a later genetic analysis and replicated in an independent cohort. This cohort had only TCR beta chains sequenced, and the lack of alpha or paired-chain data limited which features could be detected. The study gave a list of some 150 TCR beta chains associated with cytomegalovirus. Correlated functional status among segregating V segments might be attributable to linkage disequilibrium, but an unknown experimental factor could not be ruled out. In a later analysis, HLA-associated TCR beta chains were found to be more clonally expanded and to have lower generation probabilities than equally common non-associated chains. At a false discovery rate of 0.05, a later analysis linked about 16,000 TCR beta sequences to specific HLA alleles. Because the 87-base-pair reads could not distinguish some IMGT-functional V segments, including TRBV6-2 and TRBV6-3, those segments were excluded. According to a later analysis, TCR association rates differed among HLA loci, with DRB1 alleles showing the most associated TCRs and HLA-C alleles showing the fewest. HLA typing was unavailable for some donors at each locus, so association tests used only the typed subset. Most CMV-associated TCR beta chains appeared to be HLA-restricted in a later analysis, and the HLA associations seemed to be driven largely by CMV exposure. CMV serostatus was the only immune exposure information available for the cohort. Because counts were too low, fewer than 20 rarely observed V segments, including chromosome 9 orphons, were excluded from the earlier analysis of 587 of the donors. Most TCR sequences were seen in very few donors, while some public TCRs were found in many individuals. A few of the identified cytomegalovirus-associated TCR beta chains were confirmed in vitro to be specific for cytomegalovirus antigens. Presence/absence analyses assumed roughly uniform sequencing depth across donors, an assumption that may not hold.

The cohort comprised fewer than 700 healthy bone marrow donors. All cohort members were sampled while nominally healthy, although unrecorded immune exposures were likely present. The donor was CMV seronegative and belonged to the group of 320 or so seronegative cohort members. Every donor gave a peripheral blood sample, and the peripheral blood mononuclear cells from that sample were used for TCR beta sequencing. Genomic DNA extraction from the blood cell samples was performed with the Qiagen DNeasy Blood Extraction Kit. This clone appeared a few times. This receptor's antigen is unknown. No much larger clone is present one base from it, and per-base qualities are unavailable. Relative to germline, V is missing 2 bases and J is missing 6 bases, with 11 bases of the junction outside any gene match. CDR1 and CDR2 (SGHTA, FQGNSA) derive from the germline V gene. Taken from cysteine to phenylalanine, the CDR3 has 16 residues. Kept here is only the CDR3 DNA, which spans 48 bases and is read in frame from base 1.

Library construction relied on the immunoSEQ multiplex PCR assay. A mixture of 60 forward primers for TCR Vbeta segments and 13 reverse primers for TCR Jbeta segments was used in the multiplex PCR. A multiplex PCR assay on genomic DNA amplified the CDR3 region of rearranged TCR beta genes. Amplified TCR beta libraries were sequenced as 87-base-pair reads on the Illumina HiSeq System. On the study's bioinformatics: Across the 640 or so repertoires, a later analysis counted approximately 75 million unique TCR beta chains, roughly 11 million of which were shared by at least two donors. Raw reads were error-corrected and collapsed into unique sequences by a nearest-neighbor algorithm in which closely related sequences were merged to remove PCR and sequencing errors. Alignment of CDR3 sequences to IMGT reference sequences was used to assign V, D and J gene segments. For a sequence to be retained, a match of at least six nucleotides to both a V gene segment and a J gene segment was required. A rearrangement counted as productive if the CDR3 had no stop codons and remained in frame with V and J, and every other rearrangement counted as non-productive. CDR3 was defined by IMGT convention, running from the second conserved V-encoded cysteine to the conserved J-encoded phenylalanine. In an earlier analysis of more than 550 of the donors, sequences lacking an unambiguous match to a single V gene segment were excluded. In an earlier analysis of several hundred of the donors, V segments were called functional above 56.7% productive rearrangements and were called segregating when the between-donor standard deviation exceeded 5%. To diagnose cytomegalovirus status from the catalog of TCR beta chain sequences, a statistical classification framework was built. In a later analysis, TCR nucleotide sequences were compared against IMGT/GENE-DB human TR gene sequences so that V and J genes could be assigned. A later analysis assigned CDR3 sequences and most-parsimonious VDJ recombination scenarios with the TCRdist pipeline. In a later analysis, each TCR beta chain was defined by its CDR3 amino acid sequence together with its V-gene family, and reads without a unique V-gene family were excluded. As a way to deal with suspected cross-contamination and a sequencing artifact, a later analysis dropped 640 or so nucleotide sequences that were highly shared and had low generation probability. In a later analysis, a clonal expansion index for each public chain was calculated from normalized within-repertoire ranks of inferred template counts. In a later analysis, generation probabilities were computed with a VDJ recombination model fitted to out-of-frame rearrangements, and the resulting probabilities were checked against IGoR. In a later analysis, TCR-TCR, TCR-HLA and TCR-CMV co-occurrence was scored with hypergeometric tests, and a repertoire-size bias correction was applied to TCR pairs. A later analysis estimated false discovery rates by permuting HLA or CMV assignments 20 times. In a later analysis, co-occurring TCRs were grouped using DBSCAN, and TCRdist sequence similarity was added for clustering within HLA-allele-positive subsets. Repertoires with fewer than 30,000 or more than 120,000 public chains, plus five repertoires with anomalous nucleotide sharing, were excluded from co-occurrence clustering. The table was pulled from immuneACCESS by TCRdb, which kept in-frame rearrangements only. Such tables lose some clones; where checked, under half of the loss comes from unresolved V genes, and the rest has no known cause. V and J calls and clone size come straight from that table; D and trimming were deduced from the DNA. The sample includes about 55,000 clones, with roughly 80% observed a single time. Roughly 1.5% of the sample belongs to the ten largest clones.

The sequence links TRBV7-2 to TRBJ2-7, and TRBD2 aligns with 9 junction nucleotides. The sequence was obtained from a man under 40 in good health and CMV-seronegative. The sequenced sample was PBMCs. The nucleotide sequence reads as follows: TGTGCCAGCAGCTTATACGGGGGTAGCGGGAGAGGCGAGCAGTACTTC. Its product reads: CASSLYGGSGRGEQYF.